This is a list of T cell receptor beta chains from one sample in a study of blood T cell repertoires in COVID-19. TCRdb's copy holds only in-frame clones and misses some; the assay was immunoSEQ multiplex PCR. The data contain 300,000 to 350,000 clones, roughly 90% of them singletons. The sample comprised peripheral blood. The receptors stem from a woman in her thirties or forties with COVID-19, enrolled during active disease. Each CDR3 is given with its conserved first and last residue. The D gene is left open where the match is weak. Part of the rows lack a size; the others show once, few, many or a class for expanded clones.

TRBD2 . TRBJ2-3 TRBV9 CASSVASSGDTQYF TGTGCCAGCAGCGTAGCCTCTAGCGGGGATACGCAGTATTTT
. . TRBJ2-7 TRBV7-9 CASSSRVGERVSSYEQYF TGTGCCAGCAGCTCAAGGGTAGGAGAGCGGGTCAGCTCCTACGAGCAGTACTTC
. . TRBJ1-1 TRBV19 CASSKWAGLNTEAFF TGTGCCAGTAGCAAATGGGCAGGGTTGAACACTGAAGCTTTCTTT
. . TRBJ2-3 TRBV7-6 CASSPEGNTQYF TGTGCCAGCAGCCCGGAGGGAAATACGCAGTATTTT
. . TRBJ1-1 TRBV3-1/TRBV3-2 CASSETGTNTEAFF TGTGCCAGCAGCGAAACGGGTACTAACACTGAAGCTTTCTTT
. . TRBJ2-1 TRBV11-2 CASTLTVAASDEQFF TGTGCCAGCACCCTTACGGTGGCGGCTAGCGATGAGCAGTTCTTC
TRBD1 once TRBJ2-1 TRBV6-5 CASSYGQVLGYNEQFF TGTGCCAGCAGTTACGGACAGGTCTTGGGCTACAATGAGCAGTTCTTC
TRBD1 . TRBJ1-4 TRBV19 CASSPGTAYEKLFF TGTGCCAGTAGTCCCGGGACAGCGTATGAAAAACTGTTTTTT
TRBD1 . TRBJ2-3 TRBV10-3 CAISERTGNTDTQYF TGTGCCATCAGTGAGCGGACAGGGAACACAGATACGCAGTATTTT
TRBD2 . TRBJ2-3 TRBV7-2 CASSFGLADSSTDTQYF TGTGCCAGCAGCTTCGGACTAGCAGACTCTAGCACAGATACGCAGTATTTT
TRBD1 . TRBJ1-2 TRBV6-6 CASSTDREYGYTF TGTGCCAGCAGTACGGACAGGGAGTATGGCTACACCTTC
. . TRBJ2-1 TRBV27 CASSLVDRYNEQFF TGTGCCAGCAGTTTAGTAGACAGATACAATGAGCAGTTCTTC
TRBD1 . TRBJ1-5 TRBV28 CASSPPGQGSQPQHF TGTGCCAGCAGTCCCCCGGGACAGGGGAGTCAGCCCCAGCATTTT
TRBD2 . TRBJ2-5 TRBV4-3 CASSRDLPGLATRETQYF TGCGCCAGCAGCCGGGATTTACCGGGACTAGCAACGAGAGAGACCCAGTACTTC
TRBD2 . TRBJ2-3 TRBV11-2 CASSTRTSGRENTDTQYF TGTGCCAGCAGCACCCGGACTAGCGGGAGGGAAAACACAGATACGCAGTATTTT
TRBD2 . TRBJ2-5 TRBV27 CASSLLAGEETQYF TGTGCCAGCAGCCTACTAGCGGGAGAAGAGACCCAGTACTTC
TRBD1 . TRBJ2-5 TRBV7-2 CASSGDRGRAETQYF TGTGCCAGCAGCGGGGACAGGGGACGGGCAGAGACCCAGTACTTC
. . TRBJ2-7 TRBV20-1 CSAVQGNEQYF TGCAGTGCTGTCCAGGGAAACGAGCAGTACTTC
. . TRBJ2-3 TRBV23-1 CASSRTGGPGGSTDTQYF TGCGCCAGCAGTCGTACGGGTGGGCCAGGCGGGAGCACAGATACGCAGTATTTT
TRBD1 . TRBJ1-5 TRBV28 CASSPRDRAIQPQHF TGTGCCAGCAGTCCCAGAGACAGGGCGATTCAGCCCCAGCATTTT
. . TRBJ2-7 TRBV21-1 CASSKGQLAYEQYF TGTGCCAGCAGCAAAGGGCAACTAGCCTACGAGCAGTACTTC
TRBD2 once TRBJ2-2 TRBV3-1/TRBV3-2 CASSQDLRTSRGNTGELFF TGTGCCAGCAGCCAAGATCTCCGGACTAGCCGAGGGAACACCGGGGAGCTGTTTTTT
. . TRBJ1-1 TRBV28 CASSPLRGENTEAFF TGTGCCAGCAGTCCCCTCAGGGGAGAGAACACTGAAGCTTTCTTT
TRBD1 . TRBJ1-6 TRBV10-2 CASSGYSQGAGNSPLHF TGCGCCAGCAGTGGCTATTCCCAGGGGGCAGGGAATTCACCCCTCCACTTT
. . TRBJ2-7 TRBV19 CASSTRAGSYEQYF TGTGCCAGTAGTACGAGAGCAGGCTCCTACGAGCAGTACTTC
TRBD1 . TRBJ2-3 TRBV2 CASSLRTGGTDTQYF TGTGCCAGCAGTCTCCGGACAGGGGGCACAGATACGCAGTATTTT
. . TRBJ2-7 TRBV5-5 CASTRTPPYEQYF TGTGCCAGCACCAGGACTCCGCCCTACGAGCAGTACTTC
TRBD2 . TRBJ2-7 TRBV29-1 CSARRGGELYYEQYF TGCAGCGCCCGCCGGGGGGGGGAGTTATACTACGAGCAGTACTTC
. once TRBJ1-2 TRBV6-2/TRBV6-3 CASSRLGSDGYTF TGTGCCAGCAGTCGACTTGGGTCGGATGGCTACACCTTC
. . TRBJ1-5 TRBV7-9 CASSLSGVVQPQHF TGTGCCAGCAGCTTATCAGGGGTGGTTCAGCCCCAGCATTTT
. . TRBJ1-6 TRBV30 CAWSVSAGWGGSPLHF TGTGCCTGGAGTGTCTCCGCAGGGTGGGGAGGATCACCCCTCCACTTT
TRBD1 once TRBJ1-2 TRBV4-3 CASSQVVRAGTGGAHYYGYTF TGCGCCAGCAGCCAAGTTGTGCGTGCCGGGACAGGGGGCGCCCACTACTATGGCTACACCTTC
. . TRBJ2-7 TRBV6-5 CASSKRDMNEQYF TGTGCCAGCAGCAAGCGAGATATGAACGAGCAGTACTTC
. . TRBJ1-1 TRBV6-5 CASSYGGSRAAEAFF TGTGCCAGCAGTTACGGTGGTAGCAGGGCGGCTGAAGCTTTCTTT
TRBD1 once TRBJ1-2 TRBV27 CASATGFGYGYTF TGTGCCAGCGCGACAGGGTTTGGATATGGCTACACCTTC
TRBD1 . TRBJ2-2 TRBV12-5 CASGLGTGGTGELFF TGCGCTAGTGGTTTGGGGACAGGGGGCACCGGGGAGCTGTTTTTT
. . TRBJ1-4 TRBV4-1 CASSPPGADEKLFF TGCGCCAGCAGCCCCCCAGGGGCCGATGAAAAACTGTTTTTT
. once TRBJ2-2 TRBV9 CASSVVGDFNTGELFF TGTGCCAGCAGCGTAGTAGGGGATTTCAACACCGGGGAGCTGTTTTTT
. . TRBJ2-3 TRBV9 CASSAGVGDTQYF TGTGCCAGCAGCGCGGGAGTGGGGGATACGCAGTATTTT
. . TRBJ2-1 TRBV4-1 CASSVGLSYDEQFF TGCGCCAGCAGCGTGGGACTTTCTTACGATGAGCAGTTCTTC
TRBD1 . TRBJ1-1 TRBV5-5 CASSLAGTGVGSEAFF TGTGCCAGCAGCTTGGCCGGGACAGGGGTCGGGTCTGAAGCTTTCTTT
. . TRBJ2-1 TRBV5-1 CASRRASYNEQFF TGCGCCAGCCGCAGGGCGAGCTACAATGAGCAGTTCTTC
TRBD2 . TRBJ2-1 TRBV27 CASSLTGGLYNEQFF TGTGCCAGCAGTTTAACGGGAGGCCTCTACAATGAGCAGTTCTTC